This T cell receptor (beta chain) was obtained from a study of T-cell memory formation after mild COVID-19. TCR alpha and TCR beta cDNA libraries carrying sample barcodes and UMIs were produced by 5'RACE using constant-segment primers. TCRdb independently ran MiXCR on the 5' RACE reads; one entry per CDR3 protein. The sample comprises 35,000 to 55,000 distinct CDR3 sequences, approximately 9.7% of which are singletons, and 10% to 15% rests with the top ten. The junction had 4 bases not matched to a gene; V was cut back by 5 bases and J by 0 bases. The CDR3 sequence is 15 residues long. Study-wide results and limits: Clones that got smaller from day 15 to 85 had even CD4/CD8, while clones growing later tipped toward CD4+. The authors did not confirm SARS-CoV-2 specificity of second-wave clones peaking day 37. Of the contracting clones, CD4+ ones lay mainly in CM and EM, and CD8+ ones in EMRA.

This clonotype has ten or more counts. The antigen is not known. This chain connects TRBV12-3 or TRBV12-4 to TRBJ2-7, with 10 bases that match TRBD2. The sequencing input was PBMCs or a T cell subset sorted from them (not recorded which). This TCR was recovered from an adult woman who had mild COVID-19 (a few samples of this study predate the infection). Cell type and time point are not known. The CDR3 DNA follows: TGTGCCAGCAGTCCCCGGACTAGCGGCTCCTACGAGCAGTACTTC. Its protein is CASSPRTSGSYEQYF.